One sample yielded the 9 T cell receptor beta chains listed below, sequenced in a study of beta chain features in type 1 diabetes. What was sequenced were expressed TCRB transcripts, since all of the isolated RNA had been reverse transcribed. Assay used: immunoSEQ multiplex PCR; TCRdb lists only in-frame clones, some missing. The sample records 500,000 to 700,000 clones, less than 20% being singletons. The sequenced sample consisted of naive CD4+ T cells from blood. These receptors were taken from a man aged 18-30 years in good health.

This clone was counted only a few times. Distinct nucleotide sequences in the sample also encode this CDR3. This chain uses TRBV5-1 with TRBJ1-5; no definite D call. Germline V CDR1 and CDR2: SGHRS, YFSETQ. V gave up 2 bases and J gave up 4 bases, with 7 bases separating them. There are 13 residues in the CDR3. The CDR3 spells CASSFVGNQPQHF. CDR3 nucleotide sequence: TGCGCCAGCAGCTTTGTCGGGAATCAGCCCCAGCATTTT.

This clone turned up a few times. The V call is TRBV5-4, the J call TRBJ1-2; D ambiguous. Germline-derived CDR1 and CDR2 are SGHNT and YYREEE (reference sequence). V was cut by 0 bases and J by 0 bases, with 12 bases left in between. CDR3 size: 16 residues. This CDR3 reads CASSLGGNPSNYGYTF. The CDR3 DNA is TGTGCCAGCAGCTTGGGCGGGAATCCTTCTAACTATGGCTACACCTTC.

CDR3 region: CASSLGVGFNEQYF. CDR3 nucleotide sequence: TGTGCCAGCAGCTTAGGAGTTGGTTTTAACGAGCAGTACTTC. The chain uses TRBV7-2 and TRBJ2-7; D gene uncertain. CDR1 is SGHTA and CDR2 is FQGNSA in the germline V gene. The CDR3 is made up of 14 amino acids. Deletions cut 1 base from V and 5 bases from J, with 12 bases between.

V gene TRBV7-2 combines with J gene TRBJ2-1; 8 nucleotides line up with TRBD2. The germline V gene has CDR1 SGHTA and CDR2 FQGNSA. The CDR3 runs to 17 residues. Trimming removed 2 bases from V and 8 bases from J; junction bases left unmatched: 14. The CDR3 DNA reads TGTGCCAGCAGCTTACGACCTCTACCGGGGGGGGCCGATGAGCAGTTCTTC. Translating gives CASSLRPLPGGADEQFF.

This clone was seen only a few times. The V call is TRBV10-3, the J call TRBJ2-6, with TRBD1 matching 11 bases. V was pared by 1 base and J by 8 bases, with 4 bases of the junction left unmatched. Germline CDR1 ENHRY, CDR2 SYGVKD. This CDR3 spans 16 amino acids. CDR3 amino acids: CAISEWGQGVSNVLTF. The CDR3 region has the DNA TGTGCCATCAGTGAGTGGGGACAGGGGGTCTCCAACGTCCTGACTTTC.

J is TRBJ2-7 and V is TRBV7-2; TRBD1 is a possible D gene (6 bases). V lost 2 bases and J 3 bases, leaving 17 bases between the germline ends. CDR3 length: 16 amino acids. The germline V gene has CDR1 SGHTA and CDR2 FQGNSA. The CDR3 DNA reads as TGTGCCAGCAGCTTAATTAGGTCAGGGGCCTTCTACGAGCAGTACTTC. Encoded protein: CASSLIRSGAFYEQYF.

The DNA of the CDR3 is TGTGCCAGGGAGAGCTCTCGAGGAAACACCATATATTTT. This codes for CARESSRGNTIYF. The rearrangement uses TRBV27 and TRBJ1-3; D is ambiguous. CDR1 is MNHEY, CDR2 SMNVEV, per germline (reference sequence). The CDR3 contains 13 residues. The V gene lost 9 bases and the J gene lost 4 bases, with 13 bases spanning the gap.

The chain combines TRBV6-5 with TRBJ2-7, with D tentatively TRBD2 (5 bases). Trimming stripped 11 bases from V and 6 bases from J, with 11 bases between. CDR3 length: 10 amino acids. The germline V gene encodes CDR1 MNHEY and CDR2 SVGAGI. The CDR3 region has the DNA TGTGCCGTGGGAGCAGCCGAGCAGTACTTC. Amino acids: CAVGAAEQYF.

This clone was recorded a few times. The chain is built from TRBV7-2 and TRBJ2-7; D possibly corresponds to TRBD1 (5 bases). The CDR3 spans 13 residues. The V gene's germline CDR1 is SGHTA and CDR2 FQGNSA. Trimming pared 0 bases from V and 4 bases from J, leaving 7 bases between. The CDR3 coding sequence is TGTGCCAGCAGCTTAGCGGGGCATTACGAGCAGTACTTC. Translation: CASSLAGHYEQYF.